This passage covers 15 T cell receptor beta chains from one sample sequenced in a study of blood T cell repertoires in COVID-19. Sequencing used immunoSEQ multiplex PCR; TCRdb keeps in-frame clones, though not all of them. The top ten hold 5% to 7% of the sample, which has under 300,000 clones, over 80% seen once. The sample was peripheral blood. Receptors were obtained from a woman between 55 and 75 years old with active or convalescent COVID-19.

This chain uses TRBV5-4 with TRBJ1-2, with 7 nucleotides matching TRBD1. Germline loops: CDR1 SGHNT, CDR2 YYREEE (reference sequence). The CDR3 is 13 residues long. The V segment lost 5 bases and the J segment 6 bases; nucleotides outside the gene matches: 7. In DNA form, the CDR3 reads TGTGCCAGCAGATGGACAGGTCGAGATGGCTACACCTTC. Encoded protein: CASRWTGRDGYTF.

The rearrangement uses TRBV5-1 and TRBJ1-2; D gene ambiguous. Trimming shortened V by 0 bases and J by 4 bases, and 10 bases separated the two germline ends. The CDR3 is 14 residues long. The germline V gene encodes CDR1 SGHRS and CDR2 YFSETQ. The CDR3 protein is CASSLAPGSYGYTF. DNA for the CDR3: TGCGCCAGCAGCTTGGCCCCGGGAAGCTATGGCTACACCTTC.

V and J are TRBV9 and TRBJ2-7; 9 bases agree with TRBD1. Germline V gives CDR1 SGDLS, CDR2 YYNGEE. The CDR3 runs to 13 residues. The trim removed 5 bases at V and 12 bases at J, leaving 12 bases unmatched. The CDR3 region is CASSSTGTGNAYF. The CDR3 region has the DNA TGTGCCAGCAGTTCTACCGGGACAGGGAACGCGTACTTC.

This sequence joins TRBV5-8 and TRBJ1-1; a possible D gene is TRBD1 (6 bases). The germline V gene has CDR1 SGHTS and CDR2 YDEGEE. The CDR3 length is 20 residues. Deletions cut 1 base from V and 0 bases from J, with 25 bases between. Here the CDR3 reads CASSLMVVGWTADVNTEAFF. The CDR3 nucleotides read TGTGCCAGCAGCTTGATGGTGGTGGGATGGACAGCCGATGTGAACACTGAAGCTTTCTTT.

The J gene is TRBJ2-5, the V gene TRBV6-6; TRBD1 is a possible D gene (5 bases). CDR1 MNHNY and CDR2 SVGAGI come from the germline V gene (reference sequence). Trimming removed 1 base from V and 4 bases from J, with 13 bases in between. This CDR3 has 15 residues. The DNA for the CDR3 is TGTGCCAGCAGTTACTTCTCCAGGGTAGGAGAGACCCAGTACTTC. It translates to CASSYFSRVGETQYF.

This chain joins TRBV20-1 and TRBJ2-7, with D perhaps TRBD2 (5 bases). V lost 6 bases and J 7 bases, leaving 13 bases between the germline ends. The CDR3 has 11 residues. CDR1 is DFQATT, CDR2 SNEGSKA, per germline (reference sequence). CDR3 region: CSATHRGEQYV. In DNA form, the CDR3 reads TGCAGTGCGACCCACAGAGGGGAGCAGTACGTC.

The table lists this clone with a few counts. The CDR3, as DNA: TGTGCCAGCAGCCGCGACTTTTCGGGTTATGGCTACACCTTC. Encoded protein: CASSRDFSGYGYTF. The chain links TRBV3-1 (or the pseudogene TRBV3-2) to TRBJ1-2; D is unresolved. Trimming pared 4 bases from V and 5 bases from J, leaving 14 bases between. The CDR3 contains 14 residues. Looked up from germline, CDR1 is LGHDT and CDR2 is YNNKEL (reference sequence).

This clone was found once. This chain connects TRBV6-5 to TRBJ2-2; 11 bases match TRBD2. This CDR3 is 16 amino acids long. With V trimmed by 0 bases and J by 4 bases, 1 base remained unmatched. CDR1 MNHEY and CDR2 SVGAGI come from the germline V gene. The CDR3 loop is CASSYSGTSGTGELFF. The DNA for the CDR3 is TGTGCCAGCAGTTACTCCGGGACTAGCGGCACCGGGGAGCTGTTTTTT.

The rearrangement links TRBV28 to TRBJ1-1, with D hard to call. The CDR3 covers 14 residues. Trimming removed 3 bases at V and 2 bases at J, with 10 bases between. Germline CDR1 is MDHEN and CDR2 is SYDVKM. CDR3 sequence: CASSFGRINTEAFF. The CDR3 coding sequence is TGTGCCAGCAGTTTTGGCAGGATCAACACTGAAGCTTTCTTT.

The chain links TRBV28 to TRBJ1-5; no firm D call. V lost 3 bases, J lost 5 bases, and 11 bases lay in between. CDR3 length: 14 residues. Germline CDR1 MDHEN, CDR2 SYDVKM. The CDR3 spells CASSFAGMDQPQHF. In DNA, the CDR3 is TGTGCCAGCAGTTTTGCAGGTATGGATCAGCCCCAGCATTTT.

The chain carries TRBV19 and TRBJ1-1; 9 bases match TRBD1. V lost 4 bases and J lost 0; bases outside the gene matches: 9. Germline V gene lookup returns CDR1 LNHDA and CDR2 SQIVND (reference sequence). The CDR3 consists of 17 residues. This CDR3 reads CASSKTGGQRLNTEAFF. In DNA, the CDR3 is TGTGCCAGTAGTAAAACAGGGGGCCAAAGGCTGAACACTGAAGCTTTCTTT.

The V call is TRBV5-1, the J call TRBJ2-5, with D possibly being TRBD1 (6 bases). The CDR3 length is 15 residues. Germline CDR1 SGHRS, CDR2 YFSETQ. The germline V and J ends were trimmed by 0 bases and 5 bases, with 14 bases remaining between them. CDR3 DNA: TGCGCCAGCAGCTTGGATCAGGGGCCGGGGGAGACCCAGTACTTC. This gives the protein CASSLDQGPGETQYF.

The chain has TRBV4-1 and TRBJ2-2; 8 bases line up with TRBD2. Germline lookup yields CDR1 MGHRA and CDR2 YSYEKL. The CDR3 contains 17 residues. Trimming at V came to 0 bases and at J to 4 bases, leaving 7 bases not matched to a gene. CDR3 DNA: TGCGCCAGCAGCCAAGAGCTTAGCGGGGCCTTCACCGGGGAGCTGTTTTTT. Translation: CASSQELSGAFTGELFF.

The CDR3: CASSRRGLGQNYGYTF. Here the CDR3 DNA reads TGTGCCAGCAGCCGACGGGGTCTCGGACAGAACTATGGCTACACCTTC. The rearrangement links TRBV3-1 (or the pseudogene TRBV3-2) to TRBJ1-2; perhaps TRBD1 as D (6 bases). The V end was cut by 4 bases, the J end by 2 bases, with 17 bases between. CDR3 length: 16 amino acids. Germline lookup yields CDR1 LGHDT and CDR2 YNNKEL (reference sequence).

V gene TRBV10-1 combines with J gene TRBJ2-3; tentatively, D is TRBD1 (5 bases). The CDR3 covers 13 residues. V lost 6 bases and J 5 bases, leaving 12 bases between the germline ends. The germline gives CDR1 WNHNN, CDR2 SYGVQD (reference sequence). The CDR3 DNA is TGCGCCAGCAGCCATCGAAGGGGAGATACGCAGTATTTT. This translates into CASSHRRGDTQYF.